This T cell receptor (beta chain) was obtained from a study of shared clonotypes between healthy human individuals. Broader study findings: Estimated clonotype richness was generally higher in naive than memory subsets. Some naive CD4 clonotypes, 4% to 6%, turned up in common across several donors.

The CDR3 covers 13 residues. The germline V gene has CDR1 SNHLY and CDR2 FYNNEI. The germline V and J ends were trimmed by 3 bases and 7 bases, with 10 bases remaining between them. In the case of this clone: Its target is unknown.

A CD45RA+ naive subset and a CD45RA-negative memory subset were split from CD4+ cells. TCRdb's table, derived via immunoSEQ multiplex PCR, lists solely in-frame clones and lacks some. Of about 1.1 million clones listed, approximately 80% are singletons. The sequence was obtained from a man aged 18-30 years in good health. Some clones in this sample may be carry-over from other donors' samples. The sequenced material came from memory CD4+ T cells from PBMCs. Subset specified: CD45RA-negative fraction. The chain couples TRBV2 to TRBJ1-5; D gene ambiguous. The CDR3 DNA reads TGTGCCAGCAGTGATTTGATAGGCCAGCCCCAGCATTTT. It is translated as CASSDLIGQPQHF.